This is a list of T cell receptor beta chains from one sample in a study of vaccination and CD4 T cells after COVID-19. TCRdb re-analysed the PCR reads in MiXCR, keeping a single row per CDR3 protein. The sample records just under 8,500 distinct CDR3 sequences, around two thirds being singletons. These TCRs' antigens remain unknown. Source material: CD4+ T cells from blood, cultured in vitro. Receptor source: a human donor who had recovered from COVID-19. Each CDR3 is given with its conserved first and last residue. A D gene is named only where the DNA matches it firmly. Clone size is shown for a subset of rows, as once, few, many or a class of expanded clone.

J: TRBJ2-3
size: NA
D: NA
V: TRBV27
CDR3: CASSLSTSTDTQYF
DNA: TGTGCCAGCAGTTTATCGACTAGCACAGATACGCAGTATTTT

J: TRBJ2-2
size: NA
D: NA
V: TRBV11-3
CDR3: CASSFSSTGELFF
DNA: TGTGCCAGCAGCTTTTCGTCCACCGGGGAGCTGTTTTTT

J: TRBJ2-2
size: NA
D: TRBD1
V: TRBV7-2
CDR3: CASSLARTGMNTGELFF
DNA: TGTGCCAGCAGCTTAGCCCGGACAGGGATGAACACCGGGGAGCTGTTTTTT

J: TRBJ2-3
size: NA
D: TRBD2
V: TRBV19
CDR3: CASTGLPRGSDTQYF
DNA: TGTGCCAGTACGGGACTACCTCGGGGGTCGGATACGCAGTATTTT

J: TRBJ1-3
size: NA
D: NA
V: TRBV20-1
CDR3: CSAVVGGTGNTIYF
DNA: TGCAGTGCCGTTGTCGGGGGCACTGGAAACACCATATATTTT

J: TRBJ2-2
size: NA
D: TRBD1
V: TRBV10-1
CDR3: CARVNRGENTGELFF
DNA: TGCGCCAGGGTAAACAGGGGCGAGAACACCGGGGAGCTGTTTTTT

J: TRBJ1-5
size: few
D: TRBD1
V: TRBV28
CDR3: CAIIPGQGSNQPQHF
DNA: TGTGCCATTATACCGGGACAGGGAAGCAATCAGCCCCAGCATTTT

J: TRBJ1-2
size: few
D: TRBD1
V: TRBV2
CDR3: CASSRQGIGYTF
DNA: TGTGCCAGCAGCCGACAGGGCATTGGCTACACCTTC

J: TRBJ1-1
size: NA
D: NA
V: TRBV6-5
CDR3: CASSYMQGRNTEAFF
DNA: TGTGCCAGCAGTTACATGCAGGGTCGGAACACTGAAGCTTTCTTT

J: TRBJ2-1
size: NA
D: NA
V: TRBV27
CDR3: CASSLLRGAGQFF
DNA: TGTGCCAGCAGTTTACTGCGGGGTGCGGGGCAGTTCTTC

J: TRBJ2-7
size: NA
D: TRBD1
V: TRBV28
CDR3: CASSSHRGGWSYEQYF
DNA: TGTGCCAGCAGTTCCCACAGGGGCGGTTGGAGCTACGAGCAGTACTTC

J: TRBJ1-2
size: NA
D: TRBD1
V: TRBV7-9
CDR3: CASRPQGAHGYTF
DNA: TGTGCCAGCCGGCCTCAGGGGGCGCATGGCTACACCTTC

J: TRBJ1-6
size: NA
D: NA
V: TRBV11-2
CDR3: CASSLGHGTGPPLHF
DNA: TGTGCCAGCAGCTTGGGACACGGCACGGGGCCACCCCTCCACTTT

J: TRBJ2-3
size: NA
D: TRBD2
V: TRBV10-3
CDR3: CATKESGGYSTDTQYF
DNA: TGTGCCACAAAAGAAAGCGGGGGCTATAGCACAGATACGCAGTATTTT

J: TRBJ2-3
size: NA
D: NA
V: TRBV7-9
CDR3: CASSPRRMGTEWQYF
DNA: TGTGCCAGCAGCCCCCGAAGAATGGGTACGGAGTGGCAGTATTTT

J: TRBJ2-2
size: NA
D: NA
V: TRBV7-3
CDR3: CASSSTVNTGELFF
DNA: TGTGCCAGCAGCTCCACGGTGAACACCGGGGAGCTGTTTTTT

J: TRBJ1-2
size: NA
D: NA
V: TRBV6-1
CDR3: CASDQGSYGYTF
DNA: TGTGCCAGCGATCAGGGCAGCTATGGCTACACCTTC

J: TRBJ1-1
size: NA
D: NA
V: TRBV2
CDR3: CASSSVWNTEAFF
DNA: TGTGCCAGCAGCTCCGTATGGAACACTGAAGCTTTCTTT

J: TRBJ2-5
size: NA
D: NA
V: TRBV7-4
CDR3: CASTNQTSMYLCASSLNQGKTQYF
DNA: NA

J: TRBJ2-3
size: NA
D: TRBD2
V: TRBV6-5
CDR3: CASSLTSSSTDTQYF
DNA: TGTGCCAGCAGTTTGACTAGCTCAAGCACAGATACGCAGTATTTT

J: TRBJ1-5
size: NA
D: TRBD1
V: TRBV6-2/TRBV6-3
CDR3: CASSYTGTDTSNQPQHF
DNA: TGTGCCAGCAGTTACACCGGGACAGACACTAGCAATCAGCCCCAGCATTTT

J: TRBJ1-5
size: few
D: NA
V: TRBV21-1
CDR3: CASSSSGYGNQPQHF
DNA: TGTGCCAGCAGCTCTTCAGGGTATGGCAATCAGCCCCAGCATTTT

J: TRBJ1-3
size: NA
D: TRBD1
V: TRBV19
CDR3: CASSSRTGPSGNTIYF
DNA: TGTGCCAGTAGTTCGCGGACAGGGCCATCTGGAAACACCATATATTTT

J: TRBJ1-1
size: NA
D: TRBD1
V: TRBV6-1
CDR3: CASSMDRGMRGTEAFF
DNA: TGTGCCAGCAGTATGGACAGGGGGATGAGGGGAACTGAAGCTTTCTTT

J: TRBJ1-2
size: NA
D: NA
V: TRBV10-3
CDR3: CAISQNRGTNYGYTF
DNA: TGTGCCATCAGTCAAAACAGAGGTACAAACTATGGCTACACCTTC

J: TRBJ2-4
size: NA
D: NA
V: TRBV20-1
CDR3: CSARDEEVVLLAKNIQYF
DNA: TGCAGTGCTAGAGATGAGGAGGTTGTCTTACTAGCCAAAAACATTCAGTACTTC

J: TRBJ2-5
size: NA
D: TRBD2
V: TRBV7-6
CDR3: CASSLTPSSGGAVVGETQYF
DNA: TGTGCCAGCAGCTTAACCCCGTCTAGCGGGGGGGCAGTGGTAGGGGAGACCCAGTACTTC

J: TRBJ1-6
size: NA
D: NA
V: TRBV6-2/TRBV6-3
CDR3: CASSPIQPNSPLHF
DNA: TGTGCCAGCAGCCCCATTCAGCCCAATTCACCCCTCCACTTT

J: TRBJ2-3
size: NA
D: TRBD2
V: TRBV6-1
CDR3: CASSPSGTRPTDTQYF
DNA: TGTGCCAGCAGTCCCTCCGGGACTAGGCCCACAGATACGCAGTATTTT

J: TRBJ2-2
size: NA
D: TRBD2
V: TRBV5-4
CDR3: CASSPPGLAGRTGELFF
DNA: TGTGCCAGCAGCCCACCGGGACTAGCGGGACGGACCGGGGAGCTGTTTTTT

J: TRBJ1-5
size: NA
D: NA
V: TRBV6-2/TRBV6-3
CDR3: CASSLPGTYRHQPQHF
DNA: TGTGCCAGCAGTCTACCCGGGACATATCGCCATCAGCCCCAGCATTTT

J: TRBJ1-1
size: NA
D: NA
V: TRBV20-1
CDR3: CSASIGSREAFF
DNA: TGCAGTGCTAGCATTGGGAGTAGGGAAGCTTTCTTT

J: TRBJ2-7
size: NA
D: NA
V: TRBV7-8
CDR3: CASSPAGGAGEQYF
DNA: TGTGCCAGCAGCCCCGCCGGAGGAGCCGGCGAGCAGTACTTC

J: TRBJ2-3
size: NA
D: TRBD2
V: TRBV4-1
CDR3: CASSQDRPSGGTDTQYF
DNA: TGCGCCAGCAGCCAAGATCGGCCTAGCGGGGGTACAGATACGCAGTATTTT

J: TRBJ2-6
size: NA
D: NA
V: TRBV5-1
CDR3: CASSLEHSGANVLTF
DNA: TGCGCCAGCAGCTTGGAACACTCTGGGGCCAACGTCCTGACTTTC

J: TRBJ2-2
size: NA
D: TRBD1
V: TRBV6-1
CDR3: CASRAGTADTGELFF
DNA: TGTGCCAGCAGGGCCGGGACAGCTGACACCGGGGAGCTGTTTTTT

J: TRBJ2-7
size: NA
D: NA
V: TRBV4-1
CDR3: CASSPHGQKVDEQYF
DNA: TGCGCCAGCAGCCCGCATGGCCAAAAGGTGGACGAGCAGTACTTC

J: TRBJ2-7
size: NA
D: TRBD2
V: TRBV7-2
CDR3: CASSRTSGRAYEQYF
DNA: TGTGCCAGCAGCCGGACTAGCGGGAGGGCTTACGAGCAGTACTTC

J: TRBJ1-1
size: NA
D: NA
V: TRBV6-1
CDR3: CASGPRMNTEAFF
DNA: TGTGCCAGCGGGCCCCGGATGAACACTGAAGCTTTCTTT

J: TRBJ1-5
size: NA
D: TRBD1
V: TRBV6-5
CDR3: CASSSQGANQPQHF
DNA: TGTGCCAGCAGTTCCCAGGGGGCCAATCAGCCCCAGCATTTT

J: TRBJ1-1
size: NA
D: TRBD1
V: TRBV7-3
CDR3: CASSLVGQADMNTEAFF
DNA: TGTGCCAGCAGCTTAGTAGGACAGGCTGACATGAACACTGAAGCTTTCTTT